This TCR beta chain was identified during a study of beta chain features in type 1 diabetes. Study-wide findings and caveats: A pattern of fewer insertions and more deletions at VDJ junctions was seen in type 1 diabetes patients. Moderate yet significant TCRB CDR3 shortening was seen in Type 1 diabetes patients in all four CD4+ subsets.

Looked up from germline, CDR1 is GTSNPN and CDR2 is SVGIG (reference sequence). This CDR3 comprises 15 residues. Trimming removed 4 bases from V and 1 base from J, with 16 bases in between. This clone was seen more than once but under ten times. Its antigen is undetermined. Every isolated RNA sample was fully reverse transcribed, so sequencing captured expressed TCRB transcripts. Sequencing was performed with immunoSEQ multiplex PCR; in TCRdb, only in-frame clones are kept and a portion is missing. The data contain roughly 730,000 clones, 13% of them singletons. The clonotype originates from a man younger than 30 with type 1 diabetes. Source material: naive CD4+ T cells from blood. The genes are TRBV30 and TRBJ2-5; no clear D gene. The CDR3 DNA sequence: TGTGCCTGGATTGGAGACTCCGTAGTCCAAGAGACCCAGTACTTC. It is translated as CAWIGDSVVQETQYF.